This T cell receptor beta chain was sequenced in a study of T cell responses to AZD1222 COVID-19 vaccine. Whole-study findings and limits: Targeting of unmutated variant regions was reportedly seen in nearly half of spike-specific TCRs.

Regarding this clone: The antigen is undetermined.

The method was immunoSEQ multiplex PCR; TCRdb's version includes in-frame clones alone and lacks a portion of them. The data contain some 200,000 clones, 80% to 95% of them seen just once; the ten biggest clones take up around 4.3%. Germline CDR1 reads KGHSH; CDR2 reads LQKENI. The V gene end was trimmed by 3 bases and the J gene end by 2 bases; junction bases not matched to a gene: 12. The CDR3 is 18 residues long. The sequencing used peripheral blood, collected on day 0 of AZD1222 vaccination. This TCR came from an adult in good health. The gene calls are TRBV18 and TRBJ2-1, with TRBD2 identical over 8 bases. CDR3 in amino acids: CASSPIPFSGVTYNEQFF. For the CDR3, the DNA is TGTGCCAGCTCACCCATACCCTTTAGCGGGGTCACCTACAATGAGCAGTTCTTC. Looking up the rest from reference TRBV18 and TRBJ2-1 gives the full variable domain: NAGVMQNPRHLVRRRGQEARLRCSPMKGHSHVYWYRQLPEEGLKFMVYLQKENIIDESGMPKERFSAEFPKEGPSILRIQQVVRGDSAAYFCASSPIPFSGVTYNEQFFGPGTRLTVL.